This T cell receptor beta chain was identified during a study of chemoradiotherapy in HPV16-positive cancers. Regarding the study as a whole: The functional HPV-specific definition rests on just a couple of HPV16-positive patients. In HPV16-positive patients, HPV-responsive T-cell expansion tracked better recurrence-free survival. Candidate HPV-specific clones and E7-related TCR motifs grew in tumor during treatment.

Notes on this clone: Its antigen is currently unknown.

In germline, CDR1 is SGDLS, CDR2 YYNGEE. The CDR3 sequence is 16 residues long. The V gene end was trimmed by 4 bases and the J gene end by 6 bases; junction bases not matched to a gene: 9. The data were produced by immunoSEQ multiplex PCR, yet TCRdb's version contains in-frame clones alone and is incomplete. The table includes more than 2,500 clones, around 75% detected once. This TCR derives from a human donor with HPV-associated anogenital cancer. Sequencing was performed on tumor tissue, taken from a patient who underwent chemoradiotherapy. The chain links TRBV9 to TRBJ2-3; 12 bases line up with TRBD2. CDR3 in DNA: TGTGCCAGCAGCATCGGACTAGCGGGAAGGTCGGATACGCAGTATTTT. This codes for CASSIGLAGRSDTQYF.